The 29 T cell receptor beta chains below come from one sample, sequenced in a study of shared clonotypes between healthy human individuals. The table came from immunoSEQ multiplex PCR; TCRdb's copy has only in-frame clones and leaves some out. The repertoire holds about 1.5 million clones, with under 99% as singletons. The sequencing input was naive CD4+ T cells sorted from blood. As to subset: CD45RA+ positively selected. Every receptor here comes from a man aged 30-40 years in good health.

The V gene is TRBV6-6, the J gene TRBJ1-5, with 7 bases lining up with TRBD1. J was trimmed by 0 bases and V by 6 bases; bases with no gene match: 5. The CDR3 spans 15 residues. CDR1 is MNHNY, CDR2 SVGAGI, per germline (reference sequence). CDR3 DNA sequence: TGTGCCAGCAGCCTTAGGGGGCATAGCAATCAGCCCCAGCATTTT. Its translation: CASSLRGHSNQPQHF.

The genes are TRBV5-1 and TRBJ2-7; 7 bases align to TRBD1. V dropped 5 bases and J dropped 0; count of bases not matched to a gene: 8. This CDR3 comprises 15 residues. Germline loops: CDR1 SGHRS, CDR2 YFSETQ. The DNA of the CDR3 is TGCGCCAGCAGACAAGGGACAGTCAACTCCTACGAGCAGTACTTC. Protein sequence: CASRQGTVNSYEQYF.

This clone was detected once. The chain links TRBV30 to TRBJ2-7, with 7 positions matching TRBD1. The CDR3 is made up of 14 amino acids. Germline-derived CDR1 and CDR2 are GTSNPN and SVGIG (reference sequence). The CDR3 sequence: CAWSPIEDREGLVV. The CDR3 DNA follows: TGTGCCTGGTCCCCAATAGAAGACAGGGAAGGCCTAGTGGTC.

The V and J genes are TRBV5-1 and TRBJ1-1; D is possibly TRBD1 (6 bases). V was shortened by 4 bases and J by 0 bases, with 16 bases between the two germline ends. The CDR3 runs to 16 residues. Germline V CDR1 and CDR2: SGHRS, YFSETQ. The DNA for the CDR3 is TGCGCCAGCAGCACGGACAGCCGGTATATGAACACTGAAGCTTTCTTT. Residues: CASSTDSRYMNTEAFF.

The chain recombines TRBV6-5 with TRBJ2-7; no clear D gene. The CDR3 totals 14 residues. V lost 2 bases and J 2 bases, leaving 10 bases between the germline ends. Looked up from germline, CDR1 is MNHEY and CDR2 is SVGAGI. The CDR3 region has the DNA TGTGCCAGCAGTTACGATAGAGTACCCTACGAGCAGTACTTC. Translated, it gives CASSYDRVPYEQYF.

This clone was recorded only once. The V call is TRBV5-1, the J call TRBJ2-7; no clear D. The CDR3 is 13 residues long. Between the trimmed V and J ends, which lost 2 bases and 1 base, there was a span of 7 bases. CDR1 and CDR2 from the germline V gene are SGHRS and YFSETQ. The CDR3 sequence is CASSLRQSYEQYF. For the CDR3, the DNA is TGCGCCAGCAGCTTAAGGCAATCCTACGAGCAGTACTTC. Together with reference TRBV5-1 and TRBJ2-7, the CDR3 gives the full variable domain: KAGVTQTPRYLIKTRGQQVTLSCSPISGHRSVSWYQQTPGQGLQFLFEYFSETQRNKGNFPGRFSGRQFSNSRSEMNVSTLELGDSALYLCASSLRQSYEQYFGPGTRLTVT.

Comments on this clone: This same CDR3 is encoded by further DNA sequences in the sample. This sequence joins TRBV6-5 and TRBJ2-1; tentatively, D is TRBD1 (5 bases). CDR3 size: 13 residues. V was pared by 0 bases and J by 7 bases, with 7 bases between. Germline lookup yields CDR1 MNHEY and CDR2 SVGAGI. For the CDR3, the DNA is TGTGCCAGCAGTTACTCCAGGGTGAATGAGCAGTTCTTC. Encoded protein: CASSYSRVNEQFF.

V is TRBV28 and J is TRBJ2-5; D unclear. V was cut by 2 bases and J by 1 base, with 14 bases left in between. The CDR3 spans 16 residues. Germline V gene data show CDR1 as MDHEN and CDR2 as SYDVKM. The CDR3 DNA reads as TGTGCCAGCAGTTTAGAACATTCCAAAGGCCAAGAGACCCAGTACTTC. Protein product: CASSLEHSKGQETQYF.

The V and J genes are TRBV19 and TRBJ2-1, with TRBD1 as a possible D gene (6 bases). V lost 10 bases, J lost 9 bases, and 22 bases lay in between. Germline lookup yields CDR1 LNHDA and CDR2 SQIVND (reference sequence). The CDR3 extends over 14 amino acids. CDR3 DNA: TGTGCCACTAGAGACAGTAGGGGCAGGGGTGAGCAGTTCTTC. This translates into CATRDSRGRGEQFF.

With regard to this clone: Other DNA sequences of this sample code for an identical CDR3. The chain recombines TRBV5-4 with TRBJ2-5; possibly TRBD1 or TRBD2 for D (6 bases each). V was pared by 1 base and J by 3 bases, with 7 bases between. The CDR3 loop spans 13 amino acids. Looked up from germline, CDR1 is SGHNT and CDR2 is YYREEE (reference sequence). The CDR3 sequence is CASSLRGEETQYF. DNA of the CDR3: TGTGCCAGCAGCTTGAGGGGGGAAGAGACCCAGTACTTC.

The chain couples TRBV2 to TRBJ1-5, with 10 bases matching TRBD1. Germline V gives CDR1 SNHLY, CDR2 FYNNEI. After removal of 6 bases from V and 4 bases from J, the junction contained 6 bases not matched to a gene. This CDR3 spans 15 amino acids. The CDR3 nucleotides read TGTGCCAGCAGCGCGGGACAGGGGAGGAATCAGCCCCAGCATTTT. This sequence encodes CASSAGQGRNQPQHF.

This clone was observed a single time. CDR3 protein: CASSVRHANYGYTF. CDR3 DNA sequence: TGTGCCAGTAGTGTAAGACATGCTAACTATGGCTACACCTTC. The chain employs TRBV19 and TRBJ1-2; D is undetermined. The ends were cut back, 5 bases at V and 0 bases at J, with 10 bases in the middle. The CDR3 extends over 14 amino acids. CDR1 LNHDA and CDR2 SQIVND come from the germline V gene (reference sequence).

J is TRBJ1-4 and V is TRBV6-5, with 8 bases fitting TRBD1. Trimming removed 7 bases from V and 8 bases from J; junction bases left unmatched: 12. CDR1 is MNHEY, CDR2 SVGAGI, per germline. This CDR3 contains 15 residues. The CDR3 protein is CASKTHRGIMEKLFF. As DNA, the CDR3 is TGTGCCAGCAAAACCCACAGGGGGATAATGGAAAAACTGTTTTTT.

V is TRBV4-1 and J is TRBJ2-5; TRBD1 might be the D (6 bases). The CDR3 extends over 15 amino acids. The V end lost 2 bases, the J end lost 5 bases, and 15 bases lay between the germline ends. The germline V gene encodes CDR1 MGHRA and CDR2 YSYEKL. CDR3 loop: CASSQSRGDYETQYF. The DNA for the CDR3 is TGCGCCAGCAGCCAAAGCAGGGGTGACTATGAGACCCAGTACTTC.

The CDR3 loop is CASSPAAGLVSYEQYF. The CDR3 bases are TGTGCCAGCAGCCCCGCGGCGGGGCTTGTATCCTACGAGCAGTACTTC. The chain recombines TRBV5-4 with TRBJ2-7, with D possibly TRBD2 on 6 matching bases. The germline gives CDR1 SGHNT, CDR2 YYREEE (reference sequence). This CDR3 has 16 amino acids. The V gene lost 4 bases and the J gene lost 1 base, with 18 bases spanning the gap.

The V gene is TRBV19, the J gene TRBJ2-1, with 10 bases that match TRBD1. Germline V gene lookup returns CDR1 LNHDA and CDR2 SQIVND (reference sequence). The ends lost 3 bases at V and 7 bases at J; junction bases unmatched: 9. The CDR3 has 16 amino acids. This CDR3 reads CASSMLGTGVRNEQFF. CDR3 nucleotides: TGTGCCAGTAGTATGTTAGGGACAGGGGTGAGGAATGAGCAGTTCTTC.

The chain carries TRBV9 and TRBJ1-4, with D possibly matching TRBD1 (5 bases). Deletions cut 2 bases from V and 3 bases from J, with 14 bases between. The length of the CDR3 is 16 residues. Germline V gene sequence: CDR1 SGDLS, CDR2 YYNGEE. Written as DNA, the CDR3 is TGTGCCAGCAGCGTTGAAGTCGGGGCCGCTAATGAAAAACTGTTTTTT. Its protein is CASSVEVGAANEKLFF.

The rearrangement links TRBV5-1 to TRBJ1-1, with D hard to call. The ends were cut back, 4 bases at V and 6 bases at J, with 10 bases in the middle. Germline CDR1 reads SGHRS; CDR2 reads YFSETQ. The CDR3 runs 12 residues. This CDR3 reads CASSDEGSEAFF. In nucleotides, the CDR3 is TGCGCCAGCAGCGACGAGGGTTCTGAAGCTTTCTTT.

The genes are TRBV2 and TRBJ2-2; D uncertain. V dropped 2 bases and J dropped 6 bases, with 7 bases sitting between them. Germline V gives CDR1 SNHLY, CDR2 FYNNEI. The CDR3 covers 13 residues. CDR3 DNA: TGTGCCAGCAGTGAATTGGGCCCCGGGGAGCTGTTTTTT. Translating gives CASSELGPGELFF.

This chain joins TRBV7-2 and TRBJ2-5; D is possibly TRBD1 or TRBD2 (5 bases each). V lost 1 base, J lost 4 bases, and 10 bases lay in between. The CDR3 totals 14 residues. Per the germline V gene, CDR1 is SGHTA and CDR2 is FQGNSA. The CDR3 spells CASSLDWGSETQYF. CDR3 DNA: TGTGCCAGCAGCTTAGATTGGGGGTCAGAGACCCAGTACTTC.

The CDR3 sequence: CASSLWAGGADTQYF. The CDR3 DNA follows: TGCGCCAGCAGCTTGTGGGCAGGGGGCGCGGATACGCAGTATTTT. The chain has TRBV5-1 and TRBJ2-3; 8 bases are a match to TRBD1. CDR3 size: 15 residues. V was pared by 1 base and J by 6 bases, with 7 bases of the junction left unmatched. CDR1 and CDR2 (germline): SGHRS, YFSETQ. Drawing the rest from reference TRBV5-1 and TRBJ2-3, the complete variable domain is KAGVTQTPRYLIKTRGQQVTLSCSPISGHRSVSWYQQTPGQGLQFLFEYFSETQRNKGNFPGRFSGRQFSNSRSEMNVSTLELGDSALYLCASSLWAGGADTQYFGPGTRLTVL.

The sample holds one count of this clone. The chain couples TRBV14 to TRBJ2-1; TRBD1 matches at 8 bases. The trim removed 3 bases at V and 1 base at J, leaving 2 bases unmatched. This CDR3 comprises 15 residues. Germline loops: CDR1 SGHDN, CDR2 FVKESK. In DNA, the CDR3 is TGTGCCAGCAGCCAGTACAGGGGGTCCTACAATGAGCAGTTCTTC. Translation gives CASSQYRGSYNEQFF.

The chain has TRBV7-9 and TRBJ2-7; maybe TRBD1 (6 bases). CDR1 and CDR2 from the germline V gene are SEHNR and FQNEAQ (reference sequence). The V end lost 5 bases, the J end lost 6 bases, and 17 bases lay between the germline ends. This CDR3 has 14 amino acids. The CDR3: CASSRTPAQGEQYF. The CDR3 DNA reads TGTGCCAGCAGCCGGACCCCCGCACAGGGCGAGCAGTACTTC.

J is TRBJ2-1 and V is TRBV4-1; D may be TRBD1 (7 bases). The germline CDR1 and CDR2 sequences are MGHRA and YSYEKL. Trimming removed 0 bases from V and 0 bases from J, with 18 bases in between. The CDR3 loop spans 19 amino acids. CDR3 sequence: CASSQDGTDRADSYNEQFF. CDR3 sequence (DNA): TGCGCCAGCAGCCAAGACGGGACTGACAGGGCCGACTCCTACAATGAGCAGTTCTTC.

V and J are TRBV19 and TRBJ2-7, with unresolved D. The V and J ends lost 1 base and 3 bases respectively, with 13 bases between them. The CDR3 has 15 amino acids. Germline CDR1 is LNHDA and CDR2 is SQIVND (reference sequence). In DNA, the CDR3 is TGTGCCAGTAGTATAGGGCCGCGCGCGGACTACGAGCAGTACTTC. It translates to CASSIGPRADYEQYF.

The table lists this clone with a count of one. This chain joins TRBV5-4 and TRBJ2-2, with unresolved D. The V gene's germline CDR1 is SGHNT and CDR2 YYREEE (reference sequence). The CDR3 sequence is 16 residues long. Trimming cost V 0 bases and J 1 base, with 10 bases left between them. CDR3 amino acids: CASSLGGPWNTGELFF. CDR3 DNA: TGTGCCAGCAGCTTGGGCGGCCCCTGGAACACCGGGGAGCTGTTTTTT.

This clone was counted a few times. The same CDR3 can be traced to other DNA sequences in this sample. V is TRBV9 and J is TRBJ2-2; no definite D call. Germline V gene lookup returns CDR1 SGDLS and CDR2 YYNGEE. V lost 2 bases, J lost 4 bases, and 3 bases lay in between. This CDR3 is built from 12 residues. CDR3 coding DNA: TGTGCCAGCAGCGTCGGCACCGGGGAGCTGTTTTTT. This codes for CASSVGTGELFF.

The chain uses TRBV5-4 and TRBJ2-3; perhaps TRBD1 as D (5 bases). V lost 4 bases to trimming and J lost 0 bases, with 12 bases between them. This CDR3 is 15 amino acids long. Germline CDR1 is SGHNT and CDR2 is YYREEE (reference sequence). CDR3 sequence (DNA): TGTGCCAGCAGCGCCGACAGCTCTAGCACAGATACGCAGTATTTT. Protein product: CASSADSSSTDTQYF.

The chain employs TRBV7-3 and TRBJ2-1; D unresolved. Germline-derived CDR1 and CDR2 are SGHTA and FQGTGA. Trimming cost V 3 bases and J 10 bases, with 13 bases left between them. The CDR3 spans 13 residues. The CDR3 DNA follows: TGTGCCAGCAGCTTGGATTCTACAAGAGAGCAGTTCTTC. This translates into CASSLDSTREQFF.